These T cell receptor beta chains were read from a single sample in a study of radiation and T cells in renal cell carcinoma. Profiling relied on immunoSEQ multiplex PCR, and the TCRdb table lists in-frame clones only, not all of them. The sample lists 95,000 or so clones, 75% to 90% seen once, with around 7.9% in the top ten. The material was blood, obtained from a patient whose treatment included radiotherapy and nephrectomy. These receptors originate from a man aged 45-60 years with renal cell carcinoma. Both conserved end residues are part of each CDR3.

11 TRBJ1-4 TRBV15 CATGENEKLFF
13 TRBJ2-7 TRBV2 CASMGPAGREQYF
16 TRBJ1-1 TRBV28 CASSGTGGSMNTEAFF
14 TRBJ2-7 TRBV6-1 CASSESGATYEQYF
13 TRBJ2-7 TRBV6-6 CASKSGNSYEQYF
16 TRBJ2-4 TRBV5-4 CASSLTPDRAKNIQYF
13 TRBJ2-7 TRBV28 CASRMDRGYEQYF
13 TRBJ1-6 TRBV6-5 CASIKVGGSPLHF
15 TRBJ2-1 TRBV28 CASSRAGVRYNEQFF
14 TRBJ2-7 TRBV28 CASSPWTDSYEQYF